What follows are 14 T cell receptor beta chains derived from one specimen sequenced in a study of vaccination and CD4 T cells after COVID-19. The treatment was: roughly ten-day PBMC culture with coronavirus spike peptide pools or control peptides (ViraFEST assay). The antigens these receptors bind are not known. The Oncomine TCR Beta short-read assay was applied to DNA of cultured CD4+ T cells. In TCRdb, the PCR reads were re-called with MiXCR into one record per CDR3 protein. Of about 13,000 distinct CDR3 sequences detected, around two fifths appear once; the ten largest clones hold roughly 14%. The specimen sequenced was CD4+ T cells from blood, cultured in vitro. These receptors were collected from a human donor who had recovered from COVID-19.

The rearrangement uses TRBV10-3 and TRBJ2-3; maybe TRBD2 (5 bases). V lost 5 bases to trimming and J lost 3 bases, with 21 bases between them. The CDR3 totals 17 residues. CDR1 is ENHRY and CDR2 is SYGVKD in the germline V gene. CDR3 loop: CAISSGDLRVGTDTQYF. The CDR3 coding sequence is TGTGCCATCAGTTCCGGAGACCTGAGGGTAGGGACAGATACGCAGTATTTT.

By sample share, this clonotype is medium-sized. This chain uses TRBV7-6 with TRBJ1-1; TRBD1 is a possible D gene (6 bases). Germline V gives CDR1 SGHVS, CDR2 FNYEAQ. Trimming removed 1 base from V and 4 bases from J, with 13 bases in between. The CDR3 totals 15 residues. The chain's CDR3 is CASSLDRALGTEAFF. As DNA, the CDR3 is TGTGCCAGCAGCTTAGACAGGGCCTTGGGCACTGAAGCTTTCTTT.

J is TRBJ1-2 and V is TRBV19; D unresolved. Germline V lookup: CDR1 LNHDA, CDR2 SQIVND (reference sequence). The CDR3 extends over 14 amino acids. Trimming shortened V by 5 bases and J by 6 bases, and 16 bases separated the two germline ends. The CDR3 nucleotides read TGTGCCAGTAGTTGGGAGACGGGGAGGGATGGCTACACCTTC. Translating gives CASSWETGRDGYTF.

The chain joins TRBV15 to TRBJ2-7, with D unclear. CDR1 and CDR2 (germline): LNHNV, YYDKDF (reference sequence). Trimming took 0 bases from V and 6 from J, leaving 12 bases between them. This CDR3 has 14 amino acids. CDR3 DNA: TGTGCCACCAGCAGAGATAGGCCTCCCGGCGAGCAGTACTTC. It yields the protein CATSRDRPPGEQYF.

The chain joins TRBV6-5 to TRBJ1-4; 10 bases line up with TRBD1. There are 15 residues in the CDR3. Unmatched junction bases numbered 4, after V lost 4 bases and J lost 5 bases. Germline values: CDR1 MNHEY, CDR2 SVGAGI. CDR3 loop: CASSWGQGYNEKLFF. The CDR3 DNA follows: TGTGCCAGCAGTTGGGGACAGGGGTACAATGAAAAACTGTTTTTT.

The V and J genes are TRBV12-3 or TRBV12-4 and TRBJ1-5; no definite D call. Trimming removed 8 bases from V and 4 bases from J, with 12 bases in between. This CDR3 comprises 13 residues. The CDR3 DNA is TGTGCCAGCGGTCAAGACGGGAATCAGCCCCAGCATTTT. As protein: CASGQDGNQPQHF.

This clonotype has only a few counts. CDR3 protein: CASSLDRSSGAFF. The CDR3 region has the DNA TGTGCCAGCAGCTTAGATCGAAGTAGTGGGGCTTTCTTT. The rearrangement links TRBV11-3 to TRBJ1-1; D is uncertain. Trimming cost V 0 bases and J 11 bases, with 13 bases left between them. The CDR3 runs 13 residues. CDR1 is SGHNT, CDR2 YENEEA, per germline. The full variable domain, its missing parts supplied by reference TRBV11-3 and TRBJ1-1, is EAGVVQSPRYKIIEKKQPVAFWCNPISGHNTLYWYLQNLGQGPELLIRYENEEAVDDSQLPKDRFSAERLKGVDSTLKIQPAELGDSAVYLCASSLDRSSGAFFGQGTRLTVV.

The chain carries TRBV6-1 and TRBJ2-1; TRBD2 agrees at 8 bases. V lost 6 bases and J lost 4; bases outside the gene matches: 14. The V gene's germline CDR1 is MNHNS and CDR2 SASEGT. CDR3 size: 17 residues. The CDR3: CASRSTGGGSSYNEQFF. In DNA, the CDR3 is TGTGCCAGCAGGTCCACGGGCGGGGGGAGTTCGTACAATGAGCAGTTCTTC.

The chain combines TRBV14 with TRBJ1-1; the D gene is possibly TRBD1 (6 bases). The CDR3 runs to 18 residues. Trimming cost V 0 bases and J 4 bases, with 21 bases left between them. Germline values: CDR1 SGHDN, CDR2 FVKESK. CDR3 in DNA: TGTGCCAGCAGCCAAGAAATAAAAGCCGGAGGGGGGAGCACTGAAGCTTTCTTT. Protein: CASSQEIKAGGGSTEAFF.

This chain uses TRBV10-3 with TRBJ1-1, with D unclear. V lost 3 bases to trimming and J lost 1 base, with 6 bases between them. CDR3 length equals 13 residues. The germline V gene has CDR1 ENHRY and CDR2 SYGVKD. CDR3 in DNA: TGTGCCATCAGTGACTGGACGAACACTGAAGCTTTCTTT. It is translated as CAISDWTNTEAFF.

The V call is TRBV6-5, the J call TRBJ2-7; 8 bases align to TRBD1. The CDR3 is 15 amino acids. CDR1 MNHEY and CDR2 SVGAGI come from the germline V gene. With 0 bases clipped from V and 2 bases from J, the junction kept 3 bases outside the gene matches. In DNA form, the CDR3 reads TGTGCCAGCAGTTACTCCAGGGGGCCCCCCTACGAGCAGTACTTC. Protein product: CASSYSRGPPYEQYF.

V is TRBV5-6 and J is TRBJ1-5; D uncertain. Trimming removed 3 bases at V and 3 bases at J, with 22 bases between. This CDR3 is built from 18 residues. Germline V gives CDR1 SGHDT, CDR2 YYEEEE. In nucleotides, the CDR3 is TGTGCCAGCAGCTCTCGGCGGGGTAATATGTGGGTCAATCAGCCCCAGCATTTT. This codes for CASSSRRGNMWVNQPQHF.

The CDR3 loop is CSAPGQGGNIQYF. In nucleotides, the CDR3 is TGCAGTGCACCGGGACAGGGCGGGAACATTCAGTACTTC. The J gene is TRBJ2-4, the V gene TRBV20-1; TRBD1 agrees at 9 bases. Looked up from germline, CDR1 is DFQATT and CDR2 is SNEGSKA (reference sequence). The CDR3 is 13 residues long. Trimming removed 6 bases from V and 7 bases from J; junction bases left unmatched: 7.

V gene TRBV19 combines with J gene TRBJ2-1, with D perhaps given as TRBD1 or TRBD2 (5 bases each). The V end was cut by 8 bases, the J end by 8 bases, with 25 bases between. This CDR3 has 16 residues. Germline CDR1 LNHDA, CDR2 SQIVND (reference sequence). The CDR3: CASSHQIGAISDEQFF. CDR3 sequence (DNA): TGTGCCAGTTCCCACCAAATAGGGGCGATTAGCGATGAGCAGTTCTTC.